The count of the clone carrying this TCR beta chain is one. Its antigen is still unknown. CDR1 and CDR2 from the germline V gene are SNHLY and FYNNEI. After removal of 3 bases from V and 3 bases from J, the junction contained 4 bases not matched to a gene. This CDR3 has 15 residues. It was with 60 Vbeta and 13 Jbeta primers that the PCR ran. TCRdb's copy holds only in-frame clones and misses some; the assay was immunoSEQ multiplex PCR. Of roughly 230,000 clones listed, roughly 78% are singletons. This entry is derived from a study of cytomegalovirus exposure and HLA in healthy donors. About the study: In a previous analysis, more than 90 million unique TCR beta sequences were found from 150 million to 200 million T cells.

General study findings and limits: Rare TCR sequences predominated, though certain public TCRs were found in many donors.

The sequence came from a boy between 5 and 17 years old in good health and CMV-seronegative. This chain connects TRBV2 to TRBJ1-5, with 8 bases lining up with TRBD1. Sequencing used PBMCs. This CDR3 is CASSDPGGFNQPQHF. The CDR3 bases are TGTGCCAGCAGTGACCCAGGGGGCTTCAATCAGCCCCAGCATTTT.